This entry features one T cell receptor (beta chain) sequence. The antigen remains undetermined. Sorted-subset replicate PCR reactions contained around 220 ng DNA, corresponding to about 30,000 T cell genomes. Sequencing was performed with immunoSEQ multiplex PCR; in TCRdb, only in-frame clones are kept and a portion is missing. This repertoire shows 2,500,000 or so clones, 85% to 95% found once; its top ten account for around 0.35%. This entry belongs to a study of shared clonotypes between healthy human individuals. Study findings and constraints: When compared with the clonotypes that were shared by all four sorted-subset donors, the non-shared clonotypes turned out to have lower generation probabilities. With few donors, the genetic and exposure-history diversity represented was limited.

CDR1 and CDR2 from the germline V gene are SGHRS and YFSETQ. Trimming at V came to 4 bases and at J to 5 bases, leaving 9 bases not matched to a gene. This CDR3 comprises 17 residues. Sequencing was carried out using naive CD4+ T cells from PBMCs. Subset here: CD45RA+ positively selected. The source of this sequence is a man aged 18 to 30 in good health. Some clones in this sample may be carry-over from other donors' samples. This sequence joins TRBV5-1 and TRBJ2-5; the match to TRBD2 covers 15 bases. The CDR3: CASSRGLAGGMGETQYF. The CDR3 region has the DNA TGCGCCAGCAGCCGTGGACTAGCGGGAGGGATGGGGGAGACCCAGTACTTC. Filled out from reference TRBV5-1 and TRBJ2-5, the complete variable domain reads KAGVTQTPRYLIKTRGQQVTLSCSPISGHRSVSWYQQTPGQGLQFLFEYFSETQRNKGNFPGRFSGRQFSNSRSEMNVSTLELGDSALYLCASSRGLAGGMGETQYFGPGTRLLVL.